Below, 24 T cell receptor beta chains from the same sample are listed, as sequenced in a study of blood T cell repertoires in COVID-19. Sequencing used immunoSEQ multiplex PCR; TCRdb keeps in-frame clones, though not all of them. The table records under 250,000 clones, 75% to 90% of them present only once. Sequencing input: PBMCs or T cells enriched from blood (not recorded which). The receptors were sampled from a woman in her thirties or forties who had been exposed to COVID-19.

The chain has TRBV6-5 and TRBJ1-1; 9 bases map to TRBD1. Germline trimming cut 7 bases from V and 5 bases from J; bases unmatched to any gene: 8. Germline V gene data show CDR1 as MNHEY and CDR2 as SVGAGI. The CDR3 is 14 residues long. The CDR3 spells CASISGQGITEAFF. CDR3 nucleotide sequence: TGTGCCAGCATCTCAGGACAGGGGATTACTGAAGCTTTCTTT.

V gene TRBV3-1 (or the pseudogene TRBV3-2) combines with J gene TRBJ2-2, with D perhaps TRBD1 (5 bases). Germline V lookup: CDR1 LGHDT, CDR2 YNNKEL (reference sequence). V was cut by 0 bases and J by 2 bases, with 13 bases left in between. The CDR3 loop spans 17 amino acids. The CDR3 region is CASSQDSGQLNTGELFF. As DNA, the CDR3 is TGTGCCAGCAGCCAAGATTCAGGACAACTAAACACCGGGGAGCTGTTTTTT.

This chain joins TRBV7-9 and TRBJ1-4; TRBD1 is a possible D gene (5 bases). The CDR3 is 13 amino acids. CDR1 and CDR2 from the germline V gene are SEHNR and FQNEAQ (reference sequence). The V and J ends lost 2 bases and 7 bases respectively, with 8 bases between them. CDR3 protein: CASSLSQGEKLFF. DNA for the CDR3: TGTGCCAGCAGCTTATCCCAGGGTGAAAAACTGTTTTTT.

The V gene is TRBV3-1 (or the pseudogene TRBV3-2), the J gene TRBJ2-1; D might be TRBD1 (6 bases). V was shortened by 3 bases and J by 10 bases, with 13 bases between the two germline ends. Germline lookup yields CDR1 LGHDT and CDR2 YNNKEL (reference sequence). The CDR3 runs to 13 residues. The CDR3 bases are TGTGCCAGCAGCCATGGGTCCGGGACAGAGCAGTTCTTC. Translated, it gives CASSHGSGTEQFF.

Here the CDR3 reads CASSLGRGGNTEAFF. CDR3 sequence (DNA): TGTGCCAGCAGCTTAGGCAGGGGTGGGAACACTGAAGCTTTCTTT. The rearrangement joins TRBV7-9 to TRBJ1-1, with TRBD1 as a possible D gene (6 bases). This CDR3 is built from 15 residues. The germline V gene encodes CDR1 SEHNR and CDR2 FQNEAQ (reference sequence). V was clipped by 1 base and J by 1 base, with 10 bases between them.

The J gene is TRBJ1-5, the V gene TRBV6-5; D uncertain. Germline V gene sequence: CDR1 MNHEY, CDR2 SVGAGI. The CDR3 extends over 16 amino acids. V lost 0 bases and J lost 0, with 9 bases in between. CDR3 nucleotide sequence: TGTGCCAGCAGTTACTCGAGCCCATATAGCAATCAGCCCCAGCATTTT. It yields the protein CASSYSSPYSNQPQHF.

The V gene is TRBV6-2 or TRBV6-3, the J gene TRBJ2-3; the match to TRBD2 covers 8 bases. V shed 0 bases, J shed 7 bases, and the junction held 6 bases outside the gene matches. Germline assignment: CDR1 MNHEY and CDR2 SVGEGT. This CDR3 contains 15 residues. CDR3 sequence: CASSYSREGPHTQYF. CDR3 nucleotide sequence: TGTGCCAGCAGTTACTCCCGGGAGGGGCCCCATACGCAGTATTTT.

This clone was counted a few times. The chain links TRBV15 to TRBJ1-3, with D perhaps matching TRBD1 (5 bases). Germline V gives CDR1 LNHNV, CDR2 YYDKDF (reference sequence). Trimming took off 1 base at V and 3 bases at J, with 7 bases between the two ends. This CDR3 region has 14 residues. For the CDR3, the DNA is TGTGCCACCAGCAGAGCAGGGTTTGGAAACACCATATATTTT. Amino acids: CATSRAGFGNTIYF.

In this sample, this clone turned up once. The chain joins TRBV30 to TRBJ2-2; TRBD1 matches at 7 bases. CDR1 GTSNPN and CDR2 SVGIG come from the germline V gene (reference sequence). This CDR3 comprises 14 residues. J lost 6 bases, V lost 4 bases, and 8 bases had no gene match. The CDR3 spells CAWTRYGTAGELFF. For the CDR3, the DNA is TGTGCCTGGACCAGATATGGGACAGCCGGGGAGCTGTTTTTT.

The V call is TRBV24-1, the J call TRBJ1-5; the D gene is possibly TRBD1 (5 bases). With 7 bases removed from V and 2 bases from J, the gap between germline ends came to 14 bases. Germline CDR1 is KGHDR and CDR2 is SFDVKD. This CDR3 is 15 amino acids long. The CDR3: CATREGGRGNQPQHF. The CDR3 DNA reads TGTGCCACCAGAGAAGGCGGCAGGGGCAATCAGCCCCAGCATTTT.

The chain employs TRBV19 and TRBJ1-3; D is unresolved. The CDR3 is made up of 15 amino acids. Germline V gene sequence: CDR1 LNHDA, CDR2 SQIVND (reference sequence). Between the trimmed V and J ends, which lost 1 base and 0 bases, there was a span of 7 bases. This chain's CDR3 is CASSIVEGSGNTIYF. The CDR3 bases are TGTGCCAGTAGTATAGTGGAGGGCTCTGGAAACACCATATATTTT. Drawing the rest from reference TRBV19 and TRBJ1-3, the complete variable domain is DGGITQSPKYLFRKEGQNVTLSCEQNLNHDAMYWYRQDPGQGLRLIYYSQIVNDFQKGDIAEGYSVSREKKESFPLTVTSAQKNPTAFYLCASSIVEGSGNTIYFGEGSWLTVV.

For the CDR3, the DNA is TGTGCCAGCAGGGAGGGTACAGGGGGCTCGTCCAATACGCAGTATTTT. This sequence encodes CASREGTGGSSNTQYF. V is TRBV27 and J is TRBJ2-3, with 9 positions matching TRBD1. V lost 6 bases, J lost 7 bases, and 14 bases stayed unmatched. This CDR3 has 16 residues. The germline V gene encodes CDR1 MNHEY and CDR2 SMNVEV (reference sequence).

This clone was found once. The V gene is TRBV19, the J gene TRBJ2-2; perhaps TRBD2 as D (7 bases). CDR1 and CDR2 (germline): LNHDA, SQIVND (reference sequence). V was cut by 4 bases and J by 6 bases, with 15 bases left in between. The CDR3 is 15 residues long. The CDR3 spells CASSNRRGAAGELFF. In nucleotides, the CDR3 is TGTGCCAGTAGTAATAGACGGGGGGCGGCCGGGGAGCTGTTTTTT. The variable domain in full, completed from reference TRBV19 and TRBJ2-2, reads DGGITQSPKYLFRKEGQNVTLSCEQNLNHDAMYWYRQDPGQGLRLIYYSQIVNDFQKGDIAEGYSVSREKKESFPLTVTSAQKNPTAFYLCASSNRRGAAGELFFGEGSRLTVL.

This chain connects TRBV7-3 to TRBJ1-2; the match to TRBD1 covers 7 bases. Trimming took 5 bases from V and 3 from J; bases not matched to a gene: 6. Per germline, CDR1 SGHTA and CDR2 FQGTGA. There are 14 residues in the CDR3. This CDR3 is CASSETGTDYGYTF. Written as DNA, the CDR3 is TGTGCCAGCAGCGAGACCGGGACAGACTATGGCTACACCTTC.

The CDR3 DNA sequence: TGTGCCAGCAGTGAATCGGGGACAGGGGTTGGAGATACGCAGTATTTT. Translating it yields CASSESGTGVGDTQYF. The chain couples TRBV2 to TRBJ2-3; 10 bases line up with TRBD1. The CDR3 contains 16 residues. The V and J ends lost 2 bases and 5 bases, in that order; junction bases with no gene match: 7. Germline assignment: CDR1 SNHLY and CDR2 FYNNEI.

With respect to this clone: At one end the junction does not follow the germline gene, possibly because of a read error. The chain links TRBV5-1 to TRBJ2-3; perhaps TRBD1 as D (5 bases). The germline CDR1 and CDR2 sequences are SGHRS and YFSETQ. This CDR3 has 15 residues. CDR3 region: CASSYDSPSTDTQYF. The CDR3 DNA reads TGTGCCAGCAGCTACGACAGTCCTAGCACAGATACGCAGTATTTT.

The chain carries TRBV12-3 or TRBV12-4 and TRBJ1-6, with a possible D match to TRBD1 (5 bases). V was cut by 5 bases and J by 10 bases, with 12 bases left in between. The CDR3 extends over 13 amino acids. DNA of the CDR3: TGTGCCAGCAGTCCACGGGGGACCTCACCCCTCCACTTT. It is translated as CASSPRGTSPLHF.

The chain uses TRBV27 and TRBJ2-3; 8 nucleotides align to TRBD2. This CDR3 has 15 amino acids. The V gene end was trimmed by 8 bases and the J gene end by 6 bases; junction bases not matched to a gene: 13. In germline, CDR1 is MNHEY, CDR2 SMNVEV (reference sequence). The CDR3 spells CASAPRGEVSDTQYF. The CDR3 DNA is TGTGCCAGCGCCCCGCGGGGGGAGGTATCGGATACGCAGTATTTT.

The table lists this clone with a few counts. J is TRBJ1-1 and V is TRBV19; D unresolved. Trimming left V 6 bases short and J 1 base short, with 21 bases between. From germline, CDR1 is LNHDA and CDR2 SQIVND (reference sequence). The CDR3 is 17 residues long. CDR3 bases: TGTGCCAGTAGCACCTCGCTGCGTCGATACGGGAACACTGAAGCTTTCTTT. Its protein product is CASSTSLRRYGNTEAFF.

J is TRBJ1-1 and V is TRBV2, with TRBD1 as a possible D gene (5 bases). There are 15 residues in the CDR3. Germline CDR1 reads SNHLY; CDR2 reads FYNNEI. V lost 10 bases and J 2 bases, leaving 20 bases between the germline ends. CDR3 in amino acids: CATQSREGFNTEAFF. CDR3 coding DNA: TGTGCCACCCAATCTCGGGAGGGGTTCAACACTGAAGCTTTCTTT.

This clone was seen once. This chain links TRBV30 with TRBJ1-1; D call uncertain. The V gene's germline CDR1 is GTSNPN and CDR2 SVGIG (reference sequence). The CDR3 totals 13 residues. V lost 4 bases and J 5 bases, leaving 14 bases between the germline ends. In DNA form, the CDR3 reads TGTGCCTGGACCCGAGGTAGGTGGACTGAAGCTTTCTTT. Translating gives CAWTRGRWTEAFF.

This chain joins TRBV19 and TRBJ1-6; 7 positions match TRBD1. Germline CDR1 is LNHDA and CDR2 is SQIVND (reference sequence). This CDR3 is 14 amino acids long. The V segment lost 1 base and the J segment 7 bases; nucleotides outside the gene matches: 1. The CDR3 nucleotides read TGTGCCAGTAGTATAGGACAGGGAAATTCACCCCTCCACTTT. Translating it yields CASSIGQGNSPLHF.

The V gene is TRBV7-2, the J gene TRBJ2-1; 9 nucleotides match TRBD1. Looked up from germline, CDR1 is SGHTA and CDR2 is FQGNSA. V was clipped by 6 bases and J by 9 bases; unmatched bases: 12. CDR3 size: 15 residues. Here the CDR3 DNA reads TGTGCCAGCAGACAGGGGGCCGCCCAAATTGGTGAGCAGTTCTTC. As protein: CASRQGAAQIGEQFF. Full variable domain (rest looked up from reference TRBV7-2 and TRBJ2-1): GAGVSQSPSNKVTEKGKDVELRCDPISGHTALYWYRQSLGQGLEFLIYFQGNSAPDKSGLPSDRFSAERTGGSVSTLTIQRTQQEDSAVYLCASRQGAAQIGEQFFGPGTRLTVL.

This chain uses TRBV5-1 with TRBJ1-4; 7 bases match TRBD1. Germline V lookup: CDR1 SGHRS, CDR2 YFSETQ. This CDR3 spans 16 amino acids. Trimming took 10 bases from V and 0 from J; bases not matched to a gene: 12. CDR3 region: CASRTGDFATNEKLFF. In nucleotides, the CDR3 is TGCGCCTCTAGGACAGGTGATTTTGCAACTAATGAAAAACTGTTTTTT.